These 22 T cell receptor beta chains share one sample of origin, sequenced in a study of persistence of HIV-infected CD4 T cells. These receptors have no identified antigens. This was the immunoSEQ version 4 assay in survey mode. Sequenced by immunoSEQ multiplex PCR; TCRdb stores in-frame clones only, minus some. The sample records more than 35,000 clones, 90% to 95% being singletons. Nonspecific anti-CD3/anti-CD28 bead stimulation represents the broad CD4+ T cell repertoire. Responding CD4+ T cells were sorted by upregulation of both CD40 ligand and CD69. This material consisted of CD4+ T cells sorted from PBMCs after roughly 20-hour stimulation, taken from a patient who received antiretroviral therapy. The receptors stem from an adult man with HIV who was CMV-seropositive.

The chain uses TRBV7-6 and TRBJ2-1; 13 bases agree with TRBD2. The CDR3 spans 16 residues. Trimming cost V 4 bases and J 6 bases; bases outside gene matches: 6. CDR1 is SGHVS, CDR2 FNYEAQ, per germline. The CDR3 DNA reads TGTGCCAGCAGCTCTGGGACTAGCGGGGCGGTCAATGAGCAGTTCTTC. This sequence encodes CASSSGTSGAVNEQFF.

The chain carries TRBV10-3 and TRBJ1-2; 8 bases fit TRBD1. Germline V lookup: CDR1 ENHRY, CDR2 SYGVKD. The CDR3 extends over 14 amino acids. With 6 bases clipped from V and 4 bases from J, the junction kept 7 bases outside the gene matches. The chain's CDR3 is CAISLTGEGYGYTF. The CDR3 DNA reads TGTGCCATCAGCCTGACAGGGGAGGGCTATGGCTACACCTTC.

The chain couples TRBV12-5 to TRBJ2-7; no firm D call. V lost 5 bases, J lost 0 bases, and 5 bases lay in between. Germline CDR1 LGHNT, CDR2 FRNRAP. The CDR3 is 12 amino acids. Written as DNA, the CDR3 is TGTGCTAGTGGTCGAGACTCCTACGAGCAGTACTTC. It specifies CASGRDSYEQYF.

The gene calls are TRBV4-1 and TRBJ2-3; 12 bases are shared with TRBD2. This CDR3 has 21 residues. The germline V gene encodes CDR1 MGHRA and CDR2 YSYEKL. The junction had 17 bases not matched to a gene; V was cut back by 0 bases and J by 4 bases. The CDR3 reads CASSQESSLAGGRGMADTQYF. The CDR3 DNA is TGCGCCAGCAGCCAAGAATCGTCGCTAGCGGGGGGGCGTGGGATGGCAGATACGCAGTATTTT.

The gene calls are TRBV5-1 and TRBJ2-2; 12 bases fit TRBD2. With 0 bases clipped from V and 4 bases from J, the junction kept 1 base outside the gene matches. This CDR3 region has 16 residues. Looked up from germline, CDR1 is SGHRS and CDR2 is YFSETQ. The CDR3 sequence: CASSLALAGGTGELFF. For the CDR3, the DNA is TGCGCCAGCAGCTTGGCACTAGCGGGGGGCACCGGGGAGCTGTTTTTT.

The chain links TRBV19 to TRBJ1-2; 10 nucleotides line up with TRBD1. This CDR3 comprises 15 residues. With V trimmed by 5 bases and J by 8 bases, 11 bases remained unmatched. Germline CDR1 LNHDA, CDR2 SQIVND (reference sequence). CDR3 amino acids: CASSGTGVVLYGYTF. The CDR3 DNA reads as TGTGCCAGTAGTGGGACAGGGGTGGTGCTATACGGCTACACCTTC.

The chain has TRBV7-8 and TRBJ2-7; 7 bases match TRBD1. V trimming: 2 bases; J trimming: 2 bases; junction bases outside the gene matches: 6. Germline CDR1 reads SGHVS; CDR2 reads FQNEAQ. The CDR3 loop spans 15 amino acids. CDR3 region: CASSLLGQKTYEQYF. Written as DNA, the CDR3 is TGTGCCAGCAGCTTACTGGGACAGAAAACCTACGAGCAGTACTTC.

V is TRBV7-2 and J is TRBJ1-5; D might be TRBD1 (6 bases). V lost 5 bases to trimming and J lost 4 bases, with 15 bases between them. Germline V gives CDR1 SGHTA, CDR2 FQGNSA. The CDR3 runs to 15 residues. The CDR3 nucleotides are TGTGCCAGCAGCCAGCAACAGGGATTGAATCAGCCCCAGCATTTT. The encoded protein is CASSQQQGLNQPQHF. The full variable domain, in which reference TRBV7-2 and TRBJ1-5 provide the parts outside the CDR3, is GAGVSQSPSNKVTEKGKDVELRCDPISGHTALYWYRQSLGQGLEFLIYFQGNSAPDKSGLPSDRFSAERTGGSVSTLTIQRTQQEDSAVYLCASSQQQGLNQPQHFGDGTRLSIL.

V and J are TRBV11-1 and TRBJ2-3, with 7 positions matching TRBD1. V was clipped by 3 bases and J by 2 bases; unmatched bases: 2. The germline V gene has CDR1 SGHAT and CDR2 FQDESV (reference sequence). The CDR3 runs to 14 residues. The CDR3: CASSFDRVTDTQYF. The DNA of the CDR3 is TGTGCCAGCAGCTTCGACAGGGTCACAGATACGCAGTATTTT. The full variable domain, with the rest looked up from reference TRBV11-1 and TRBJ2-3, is EAEVAQSPRYKITEKSQAVAFWCDPISGHATLYWYRQILGQGPELLVQFQDESVVDDSQLPKDRFSAERLKGVDSTLKIQPAELGDSAMYLCASSFDRVTDTQYFGPGTRLTVL.

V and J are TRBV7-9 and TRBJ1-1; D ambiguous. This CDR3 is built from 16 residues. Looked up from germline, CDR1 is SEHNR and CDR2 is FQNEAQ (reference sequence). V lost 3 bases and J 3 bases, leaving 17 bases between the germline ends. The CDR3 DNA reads TGTGCCAGCAGCTTGCCACCCGTCGAGCGCGACACTGAAGCTTTCTTT. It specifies CASSLPPVERDTEAFF.

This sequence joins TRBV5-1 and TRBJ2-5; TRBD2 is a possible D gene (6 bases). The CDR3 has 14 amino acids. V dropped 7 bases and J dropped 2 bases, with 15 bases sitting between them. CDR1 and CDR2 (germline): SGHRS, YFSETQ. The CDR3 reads CASGYAGRQETQYF. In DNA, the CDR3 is TGCGCCAGCGGTTACGCGGGGCGACAAGAGACCCAGTACTTC.

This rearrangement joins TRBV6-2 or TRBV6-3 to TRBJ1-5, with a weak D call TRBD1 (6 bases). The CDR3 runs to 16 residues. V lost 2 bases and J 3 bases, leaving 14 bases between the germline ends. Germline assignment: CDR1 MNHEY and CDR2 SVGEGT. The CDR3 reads CASSYSTGAINQPQHF. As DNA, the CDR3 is TGTGCCAGCAGTTACAGTACGGGGGCGATCAATCAGCCCCAGCATTTT.

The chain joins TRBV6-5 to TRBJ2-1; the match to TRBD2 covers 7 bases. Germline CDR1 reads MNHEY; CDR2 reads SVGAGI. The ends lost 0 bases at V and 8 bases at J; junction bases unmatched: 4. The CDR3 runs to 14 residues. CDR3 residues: CASSYSRLAYEQFF. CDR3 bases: TGTGCCAGCAGTTACTCGAGACTAGCATATGAGCAGTTCTTC.

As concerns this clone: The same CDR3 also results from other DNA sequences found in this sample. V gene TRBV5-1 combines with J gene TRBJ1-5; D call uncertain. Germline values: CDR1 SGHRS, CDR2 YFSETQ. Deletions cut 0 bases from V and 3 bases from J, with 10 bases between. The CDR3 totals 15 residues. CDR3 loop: CASSLVAGNNQPQHF. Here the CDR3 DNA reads TGCGCCAGCAGCTTGGTAGCGGGAAACAATCAGCCCCAGCATTTT.

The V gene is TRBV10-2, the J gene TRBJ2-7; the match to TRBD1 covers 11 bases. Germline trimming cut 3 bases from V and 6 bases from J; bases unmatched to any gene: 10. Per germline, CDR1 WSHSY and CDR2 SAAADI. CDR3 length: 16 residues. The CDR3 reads CASSDAPGQGVTEQYF. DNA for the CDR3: TGCGCCAGCAGTGACGCCCCGGGACAGGGGGTTACCGAGCAGTACTTC.

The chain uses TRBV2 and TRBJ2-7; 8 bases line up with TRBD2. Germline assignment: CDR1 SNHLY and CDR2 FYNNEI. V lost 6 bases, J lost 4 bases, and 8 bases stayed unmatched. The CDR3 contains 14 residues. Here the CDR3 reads CASSPGGGLYEQYF. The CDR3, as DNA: TGTGCCAGCAGCCCCGGGGGGGGCCTTTACGAGCAGTACTTC.

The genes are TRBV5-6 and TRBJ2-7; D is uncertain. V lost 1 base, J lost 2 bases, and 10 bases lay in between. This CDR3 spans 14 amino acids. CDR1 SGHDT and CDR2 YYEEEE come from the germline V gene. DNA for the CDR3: TGTGCCAGCAGCTTGTTGTCGCCGGCCTACGAGCAGTACTTC. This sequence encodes CASSLLSPAYEQYF.

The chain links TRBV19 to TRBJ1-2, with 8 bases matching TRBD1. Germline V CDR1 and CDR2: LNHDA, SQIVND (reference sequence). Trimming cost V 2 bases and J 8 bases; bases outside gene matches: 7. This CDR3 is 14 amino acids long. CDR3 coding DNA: TGTGCCAGTAGTATACGAGGACAGGGTGGCGGCTACACCTTC. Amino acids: CASSIRGQGGGYTF.

The CDR3 loop reads CASSEDSPLHF. As DNA, the CDR3 is TGTGCCAGCAGTGAGGATTCACCCCTCCACTTT. The chain joins TRBV6-1 to TRBJ1-6; no reliable D call. The CDR3 is 11 residues long. Germline lookup yields CDR1 MNHNS and CDR2 SASEGT. Trimming took 3 bases from V and 8 from J, leaving 2 bases between them.

Here the CDR3 reads CASSLGAGGVETQYF. The CDR3 region has the DNA TGCGCCAGCAGCTTGGGGGCAGGGGGCGTGGAGACCCAGTACTTC. The chain carries TRBV5-1 and TRBJ2-5, with 8 positions matching TRBD1. CDR1 SGHRS and CDR2 YFSETQ come from the germline V gene. The V segment lost 0 bases and the J segment 5 bases; nucleotides outside the gene matches: 6. The CDR3 totals 15 residues.

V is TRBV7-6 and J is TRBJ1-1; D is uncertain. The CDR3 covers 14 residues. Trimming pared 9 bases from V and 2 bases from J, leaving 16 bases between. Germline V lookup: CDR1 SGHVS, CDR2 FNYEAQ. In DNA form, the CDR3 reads TGTGCCAGTACAGTGGGAGGTTTTAACACTGAAGCTTTCTTT. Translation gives CASTVGGFNTEAFF.

As DNA, the CDR3 is TGTGCCATCAGCGCAGACAGGGCTATCTCTGGAAACACCATATATTTT. Translated: CAISADRAISGNTIYF. The rearrangement uses TRBV10-3 and TRBJ1-3; 7 bases match TRBD1. CDR3 size: 16 residues. The V segment lost 6 bases and the J segment 0 bases; nucleotides outside the gene matches: 8. Germline values: CDR1 ENHRY, CDR2 SYGVKD.